These 28 T cell receptor beta chains came from one sample sequenced in a study of CD8+ T cells in alopecia areata (dated by TCRdb to the late 2010s). Libraries came from the immunoSEQ multiplex PCR assay. RNA was extracted from all samples and reverse transcribed into cDNA, which served as template for TCR sequencing. Entries here come from immuneACCESS through TCRdb and include only in-frame sequences with V and J called. Some clones fail to appear in such tables; in the studies checked, an unresolved V gene covers under half of the shortfall, and the cause of the remainder is unknown. Across this sample there are 140,000 to 150,000 clones, with about three fifths seen only once. Clones ranked in the top ten supply 36% of the sample. Input material: CD8+ T cells sorted from blood. These TCRs come from a human donor in good health.

This rearrangement joins TRBV15 to TRBJ2-1; 14 bases line up with TRBD2. Germline values: CDR1 LNHNV, CDR2 YYDKDF (reference sequence). Trimming at V came to 1 base and at J to 12 bases, leaving 5 bases not matched to a gene. The CDR3 runs to 15 residues. DNA of the CDR3: TGTGCCACCAGCAGAGGACTAGCGGGAGGGCTCTCGCAGTTCTTC. As protein: CATSRGLAGGLSQFF.

In nucleotides, the CDR3 is TGTGCCAGCAGTGAAATGGGACAGAGAAACACTGAAGCTTTCTTT. Its translation: CASSEMGQRNTEAFF. The rearrangement joins TRBV25-1 to TRBJ1-1; 7 positions match TRBD1. CDR1 is MGHDK, CDR2 SYGVNS, per germline. The CDR3 runs 15 residues. V dropped 2 bases and J dropped 2; count of bases not matched to a gene: 5.

Only one count was recorded for this clone. The chain uses TRBV25-1 and TRBJ1-2; D is uncertain. The CDR3 is made up of 11 amino acids. The V end was cut by 5 bases, the J end by 5 bases, with 6 bases between. Germline V CDR1 and CDR2: MGHDK, SYGVNS. The CDR3 DNA is TGTGCCAGCAGTCCGGGATATGGCTACACCTTC. It yields the protein CASSPGYGYTF.

This sequence joins TRBV13 and TRBJ2-2, with D hard to call. The CDR3 spans 14 residues. Trimming took 4 bases from V and 6 from J, leaving 12 bases between them. In germline, CDR1 is PRHDT, CDR2 FYEKMQ (reference sequence). The CDR3 region has the DNA TGTGCCAGCAGCTCAACAGACTGGCCCGGGGAGCTGTTTTTT. It is translated as CASSSTDWPGELFF.

The chain is built from TRBV6-6 and TRBJ2-5; possible D gene TRBD2, 5 bases. Trimming removed 6 bases at V and 1 base at J, with 9 bases between. Germline assignment: CDR1 MNHNY and CDR2 SVGAGI (reference sequence). CDR3 length: 13 residues. The CDR3 DNA sequence: TGTGCCAGCAGGCCAGGAGGCCAAGAGACCCAGTACTTC. Residues: CASRPGGQETQYF.

The genes are TRBV4-1 and TRBJ2-2; TRBD2 aligns across 7 bases. Per the germline V gene, CDR1 is MGHRA and CDR2 is YSYEKL. This CDR3 has 16 amino acids. V was pared by 1 base and J by 4 bases, with 6 bases of the junction left unmatched. The CDR3 loop is CASSQGGRAGTGELFF. The CDR3 nucleotides are TGCGCCAGCAGCCAAGGGGGGAGGGCCGGCACCGGGGAGCTGTTTTTT.

This sequence joins TRBV5-4 and TRBJ2-7; D gene uncertain. The CDR3 covers 14 residues. CDR1 and CDR2 (germline): SGHNT, YYREEE (reference sequence). V was clipped by 1 base and J by 0 bases, with 8 bases between them. CDR3 nucleotides: TGTGCCAGCAGCTTGAGTCTTAGCTCCTACGAGCAGTACTTC. Protein: CASSLSLSSYEQYF.

The genes are TRBV27 and TRBJ2-2; 7 bases map to TRBD2. CDR3 length equals 14 residues. V gave up 5 bases and J gave up 6 bases; unmatched junction bases: 6. Germline V gene lookup returns CDR1 MNHEY and CDR2 SMNVEV (reference sequence). The CDR3 loop is CASSPVTSSGELFF. The CDR3 DNA reads TGTGCCAGCAGTCCCGTGACTAGCTCCGGGGAGCTGTTTTTT.

This clone was seen more than once but under ten times. The chain combines TRBV23-1 with TRBJ2-1, with D unclear. TRBV23-1 is an open reading frame, and its role is uncertain. V was cut by 0 bases and J by 3 bases, with 6 bases left in between. The CDR3 runs 14 residues. CDR3 amino acids: CASSQSPNYNEQFF. The CDR3 DNA is TGCGCCAGCAGTCAATCCCCAAACTACAATGAGCAGTTCTTC.

This clone was seen a handful of times. The sample carries other DNA sequences with the same CDR3. V usage is TRBV20-1 and J usage is TRBJ2-1, with unresolved D. Germline CDR1 reads DFQATT; CDR2 reads SNEGSKA (reference sequence). The CDR3 is 11 residues long. V lost 2 bases and J lost 9, with 8 bases in between. Here the CDR3 DNA reads TGCAGTGCTAGATCCCTAGGTGAGCAGTTCTTC. It codes for CSARSLGEQFF.

This clone has only a few counts. V and J are TRBV7-9 and TRBJ2-1; D uncertain. CDR1 SEHNR and CDR2 FQNEAQ come from the germline V gene (reference sequence). This CDR3 has 12 residues. V dropped 0 bases and J dropped 10 bases, with 7 bases sitting between them. The CDR3 coding sequence is TGTGCCAGCAGCTTAGCGCCTGGGGAGCAGTTCTTC. This translates into CASSLAPGEQFF.

In its sample, this clone was seen once. CDR3 region: CASSFMTGGSYNEQFF. The DNA for the CDR3 is TGCGCCAGCAGCTTCATGACAGGGGGCAGCTACAATGAGCAGTTCTTC. V usage is TRBV5-1 and J usage is TRBJ2-1, with 10 bases that match TRBD1. The CDR3 is 16 amino acids. The V segment lost 2 bases and the J segment 3 bases; nucleotides outside the gene matches: 5. CDR1 and CDR2 from the germline V gene are SGHRS and YFSETQ.

The CDR3 DNA is TGTGCCAGCAGCTCGGGACTAGCGGGAGTAGGCACAGATACGCAGTATTTT. As protein: CASSSGLAGVGTDTQYF. This chain connects TRBV11-2 to TRBJ2-3; TRBD2 matches at 14 bases. This CDR3 spans 17 amino acids. V lost 4 bases to trimming and J lost 1 base; unmatched junction nucleotides: 4. From germline, CDR1 is SGHAT and CDR2 FQNNGV.

The genes are TRBV15 and TRBJ2-5, with D tentatively TRBD1 (5 bases). Trimming cost V 0 bases and J 7 bases, with 12 bases left between them. The V gene's germline CDR1 is LNHNV and CDR2 YYDKDF (reference sequence). This CDR3 region has 14 residues. CDR3 DNA: TGTGCCACCAGCAGAGAAAGAGGCCAGGGGACCCAGTACTTC. Translated, it gives CATSRERGQGTQYF.

The CDR3 spells CATSVPYEQYF. Here the CDR3 DNA reads TGTGCCACCAGTGTCCCCTACGAGCAGTACTTC. V is TRBV15 and J is TRBJ2-7; D remains unclear. This CDR3 region has 11 residues. Trimming pared 6 bases from V and 2 bases from J, leaving 5 bases between. Germline lookup yields CDR1 LNHNV and CDR2 YYDKDF (reference sequence).

This clone is a singleton in its sample. The chain is built from TRBV30 and TRBJ2-7; a weak D match, TRBD2 (5 bases). This CDR3 has 13 amino acids. The V gene lost 3 bases and the J gene lost 4 bases, with 13 bases spanning the gap. CDR1 is GTSNPN, CDR2 SVGIG, per germline (reference sequence). The CDR3 DNA reads TGTGCCTGGAGGGGGATAGCGAGGTACGAGCAGTACTTC. Translation gives CAWRGIARYEQYF.

The gene calls are TRBV6-5 and TRBJ2-7, with 8 bases fitting TRBD1. The germline CDR1 and CDR2 sequences are MNHEY and SVGAGI. This CDR3 has 14 amino acids. Trimming at V came to 5 bases and at J to 3 bases, leaving 6 bases not matched to a gene. The CDR3: CASSPGQGSYEQYF. Written as DNA, the CDR3 is TGTGCCAGCAGTCCCGGACAGGGCAGCTACGAGCAGTACTTC.

The rearrangement links TRBV7-9 to TRBJ2-1; D may correspond to TRBD1 or TRBD2 (6 bases each). This CDR3 has 15 residues. V gave up 2 bases and J gave up 1 base, with 9 bases separating them. Germline V lookup: CDR1 SEHNR, CDR2 FQNEAQ (reference sequence). The CDR3 nucleotides are TGTGCCAGCAGCTTACCGGGGGCATCCTACAATGAGCAGTTCTTC. As protein: CASSLPGASYNEQFF.

The chain couples TRBV11-2 to TRBJ2-5; D is uncertain. Looked up from germline, CDR1 is SGHAT and CDR2 is FQNNGV. The CDR3 length is 15 residues. V lost 2 bases and J lost 0, with 10 bases in between. CDR3 residues: CASSLRPRYQETQYF. For the CDR3, the DNA is TGTGCCAGCAGCTTAAGGCCCCGGTACCAAGAGACCCAGTACTTC.

In the case of this clone: A much larger clone is a single base away; this may be a read error. The gene calls are TRBV27 and TRBJ1-1, with 7 bases that match TRBD1. This CDR3 contains 12 residues. Trimming at V came to 6 bases and at J to 4 bases, leaving 2 bases not matched to a gene. Germline V gene sequence: CDR1 MNHEY, CDR2 SMNVEV (reference sequence). For the CDR3, the DNA is TGTGCCAGCAGCGCAGGGGGCACTGAAGCTTTCTTT. Protein product: CASSAGGTEAFF.

The chain links TRBV19 to TRBJ2-3; 8 nucleotides align to TRBD2. Trimming cost V 5 bases and J 0 bases; bases outside gene matches: 10. The germline gives CDR1 LNHDA, CDR2 SQIVND (reference sequence). The CDR3 runs 17 residues. As DNA, the CDR3 is TGTGCCAGTAGTCATCTACTAGCGGAAACTAGCACAGATACGCAGTATTTT. It codes for CASSHLLAETSTDTQYF. Full variable domain (rest looked up from reference TRBV19 and TRBJ2-3): DGGITQSPKYLFRKEGQNVTLSCEQNLNHDAMYWYRQDPGQGLRLIYYSQIVNDFQKGDIAEGYSVSREKKESFPLTVTSAQKNPTAFYLCASSHLLAETSTDTQYFGPGTRLTVL.

V gene TRBV27 combines with J gene TRBJ2-1; D is possibly TRBD1 or TRBD2 (5 bases each). Germline loops: CDR1 MNHEY, CDR2 SMNVEV (reference sequence). V was shortened by 7 bases and J by 3 bases, with 16 bases between the two germline ends. The CDR3 has 15 amino acids. CDR3 nucleotides: TGTGCCAGCACCTCGGGGCAGCCCGTCTACAATGAGCAGTTCTTC. Translation: CASTSGQPVYNEQFF.

There are a few counts of this clone. The CDR3 nucleotides are TGTGCCAGCCGGGACAGGACCTCGTGGACCCAGTACTTC. This gives the protein CASRDRTSWTQYF. The chain recombines TRBV18 with TRBJ2-5, with 8 bases lining up with TRBD1. This CDR3 region has 13 residues. CDR1 and CDR2 (germline): KGHSH, LQKENI. V dropped 8 bases and J dropped 7; count of bases not matched to a gene: 9.

There are a few counts of this clone. The DNA of the CDR3 is TGTGCCAGCAGCCCACAGGGATCGGATCAGCCCCAGCATTTT. Translation gives CASSPQGSDQPQHF. J is TRBJ1-5 and V is TRBV11-2; tentatively, D is TRBD1 (6 bases). The CDR3 runs 14 residues. Germline V gene lookup returns CDR1 SGHAT and CDR2 FQNNGV. V was clipped by 5 bases and J by 5 bases, with 13 bases between them.

The chain carries TRBV5-5 and TRBJ2-1, with 10 bases identical to TRBD2. V dropped 1 base and J dropped 0; count of bases not matched to a gene: 1. Germline CDR1 reads SGHKS; CDR2 reads YYEKEE (reference sequence). CDR3 length equals 16 residues. CDR3 nucleotides: TGTGCCAGCAGCTTGACTAGCGGGGACTCCTACAATGAGCAGTTCTTC. Protein sequence: CASSLTSGDSYNEQFF.

This clone turned up a few times. The chain combines TRBV9 with TRBJ2-3; a possible D gene is TRBD2 (6 bases). CDR3 length: 15 amino acids. With 0 bases removed from V and 2 bases from J, the gap between germline ends came to 10 bases. Germline V lookup: CDR1 SGDLS, CDR2 YYNGEE. CDR3 coding DNA: TGTGCCAGCAGCGTAGACGGGAGCCCCACAGATACGCAGTATTTT. It codes for CASSVDGSPTDTQYF.

This clone was counted only a few times. Other DNA sequences in this specimen translate into the identical CDR3. This chain links TRBV27 with TRBJ1-5, with D unclear. With 6 bases removed from V and 3 bases from J, the gap between germline ends came to 6 bases. The germline CDR1 and CDR2 sequences are MNHEY and SMNVEV (reference sequence). The CDR3 totals 12 residues. CDR3 in amino acids: CASSLPNQPQHF. In DNA, the CDR3 is TGTGCCAGCAGCCTCCCCAATCAGCCCCAGCATTTT.

The chain joins TRBV30 to TRBJ2-2; 13 bases line up with TRBD2. This CDR3 is built from 15 residues. Germline V CDR1 and CDR2: GTSNPN, SVGIG (reference sequence). V shed 5 bases, J shed 4 bases, and the junction held 4 bases outside the gene matches. The CDR3 DNA reads TGTGCCTGGCTGGGGACTAGCGGGACCACCGGGGAGCTGTTTTTT. It translates to CAWLGTSGTTGELFF.